Included here is one TCR beta chain sequence, with context. This CDR3 contains 14 residues. V was clipped by 1 base and J by 3 bases, with 7 bases between them. Germline CDR1 LNHNV, CDR2 YYDKDF (reference sequence). Sequenced by immunoSEQ multiplex PCR; TCRdb stores in-frame clones only, minus some. Of roughly 92,000 clones in the sample, around 89% were seen once. These data originate in a study of T cells after somatic rescue of genetic block. The rearrangement joins TRBV15 to TRBJ2-1; no clear D gene. Sequenced input: peripheral blood mononuclear cells (PBMCs). This sequence was found in a woman aged 18-29 years. The CDR3 DNA is TGTGCCACCAGCAGAGGCTCTATCTACAATGAGCAGTTCTTC. Its translation is CATSRGSIYNEQFF.